This is a list of T cell receptor beta chains from one sample in a study of OX40 agonist ivuxolimab in advanced cancers. Data came from immunoSEQ multiplex PCR; TCRdb stores just in-frame clones and leaves some out. The data show 78,000 or so clones, 92% seen once. The specimen comprised CD4+ or CD8+ T cells sorted from blood, sampled in a trial of the OX40 agonist ivuxolimab. These receptor sequences come from an adult with an advanced solid tumor such as melanoma, head and neck, liver or kidney cancer. The CDR3 runs from the conserved cysteine through the conserved F or W. The order of the fields is clone size, J gene, D gene, V gene, CDR3 protein, CDR3 DNA. A D gene is named only where the DNA matches it firmly. Some rows mark clone size as missing; the rest say once, few, many or name a class of expanded clone.

>-|TRBJ1-4|-|TRBV25-1
CASSEYPEKLFF
TGTGCCAGCAGTGAATACCCTGAAAAACTGTTTTTT
>-|TRBJ2-7|-|TRBV5-1
CASSLGQGLEQYF
TGCGCCAGCAGCTTGGGACAGGGACTGGAGCAGTACTTC
>-|TRBJ2-1|TRBD2|TRBV2
CASSAPTSGIGSEQFF
TGTGCCAGCAGTGCACCCACTAGCGGGATTGGTAGTGAGCAGTTCTTC
>-|TRBJ2-7|-|TRBV6-6
CASRETEPAYEQYF
TGTGCCAGCAGAGAAACGGAGCCCGCCTACGAGCAGTACTTC
>-|TRBJ2-1|-|TRBV19
CASSVPSSGEQFF
TGTGCCAGTAGTGTGCCTAGCTCAGGTGAGCAGTTCTTC
>-|TRBJ1-1|-|TRBV6-6
CASSSDRNTEAFF
TGTGCCAGCAGTTCCGACCGGAACACTGAAGCTTTCTTT
>-|TRBJ1-2|TRBD1|TRBV4-3
CASSHYGTGVYYGYTF
TGCGCCAGCAGCCATTATGGGACAGGGGTTTACTATGGCTACACCTTC
>-|TRBJ1-2|-|TRBV7-8
CASSQRQVINYGYTF
TGTGCCAGCAGCCAAAGACAGGTTATTAACTATGGCTACACCTTC
>-|TRBJ2-1|-|TRBV27
CASSLLSGRQQFF
TGTGCCAGCAGTTTATTGTCAGGCCGGCAGCAGTTCTTC
>-|TRBJ1-2|-|TRBV5-4
CASSLGGNGYTF
TGTGCCAGCAGCCTCGGGGGGAATGGCTACACCTTC
>-|TRBJ2-1|TRBD2|TRBV28
CASSREDGLAVYNEQFF
TGTGCCAGCTCTCGCGAGGATGGACTAGCGGTTTACAATGAGCAGTTCTTC
>once|TRBJ1-5|TRBD1|TRBV30
CAWSSSRGLQLQHF
TGTGCCTGGAGTTCTTCCAGGGGGTTACAGCTCCAGCATTTT
>-|TRBJ1-3|-|TRBV28
CASSFIGGLSGNTIYF
TGTGCCAGCAGTTTCATCGGGGGCCTCTCTGGAAACACCATATATTTT
>-|TRBJ2-3|-|TRBV5-1
CASSLGGRESTDTQYF
TGCGCCAGCAGCTTGGGGGGACGGGAAAGCACAGATACGCAGTATTTT
>-|TRBJ1-2|-|TRBV19
CASSIAREKYSYTF
TGTGCCAGTAGTATAGCCAGGGAGAAGTATAGCTACACCTTC
>-|TRBJ1-3|TRBD1|TRBV18
CASSPGTGRGNTIYF
TGTGCCAGCTCGCCCGGGACAGGTCGGGGAAACACCATATATTTT
>-|TRBJ2-7|-|TRBV10-3
CAVSGAGAVGEQYF
TGTGCCGTCTCAGGGGCGGGAGCGGTGGGCGAGCAGTACTTC
>-|TRBJ2-5|TRBD2|TRBV7-9
CASSPLAGVSSETQYF
TGTGCCAGCAGCCCCCTCGCGGGAGTGTCGTCGGAGACCCAGTACTTC
>-|TRBJ1-2|-|TRBV7-8
CASSFPLGYTF
TGTGCCAGCAGCTTTCCGCTTGGCTACACCTTC
>-|TRBJ2-1|TRBD2|TRBV18
CASSPAGAGYNEQFF
TGTGCCAGCTCACCGGCGGGAGCCGGTTACAATGAGCAGTTCTTC
>-|TRBJ2-1|-|TRBV6-1
CASSVEGGVLYNEQFF
TGTGCCAGCAGTGTAGAGGGGGGGGTCCTCTACAATGAGCAGTTCTTC
>-|TRBJ2-5|TRBD2|TRBV12-5
CASGPGLAGGGETQYF
TGTGCTAGTGGACCTGGACTAGCGGGAGGGGGAGAGACCCAGTACTTC
>-|TRBJ2-1|-|TRBV5-5
CASSPIGILYNEQFF
TGTGCCAGCAGTCCGATTGGCATTTTGTACAATGAGCAGTTCTTC
>-|TRBJ2-7|TRBD1|TRBV19
CASSTTGGPYEQYF
TGTGCCAGTAGTACGACAGGGGGGCCTTACGAGCAGTACTTC
>-|TRBJ2-7|-|TRBV5-1
CASSFTGGTDLSYEQYF
TGCGCCAGCAGCTTCACGGGTGGGACGGACTTGTCCTACGAGCAGTACTTC
>-|TRBJ2-1|TRBD2|TRBV4-1
CASSQDSLAGGPSEQFF
TGCGCCAGCAGCCAAGATAGCCTAGCGGGAGGGCCTAGTGAGCAGTTCTTC
>-|TRBJ2-5|TRBD2|TRBV6-1
CASLQGLVGAQYF
TGTGCCAGTCTTCAGGGACTAGTTGGGGCCCAGTACTTC